A single sample is the source of the 25 T cell receptor beta chains below, sequenced in a study of OX40 agonist ivuxolimab in advanced cancers. This table comes from immunoSEQ multiplex PCR, and its TCRdb copy is limited to in-frame clones, with some not included. The table records around 66,000 clones, approximately 90% of them present only once. The specimen was CD4+ or CD8+ T cells sorted from blood, collected in a trial of the OX40 agonist ivuxolimab. The receptors here all came from an adult with an advanced solid tumor such as melanoma, head and neck, liver or kidney cancer.

The genes are TRBV2 and TRBJ1-5, with D perhaps TRBD1 (6 bases). This CDR3 has 13 residues. The V end was cut by 5 bases, the J end by 7 bases, with 12 bases between. CDR1 and CDR2 (germline): SNHLY, FYNNEI. This CDR3 reads CASSPGGYQPQHF. CDR3 nucleotide sequence: TGTGCCAGCAGTCCTGGGGGCTACCAGCCCCAGCATTTT.

This rearrangement joins TRBV18 to TRBJ1-2; 9 nucleotides align to TRBD1. The J segment lost 7 bases and the V segment lost 2 bases, leaving 11 bases of the junction unmatched. The germline V gene encodes CDR1 KGHSH and CDR2 LQKENI. This CDR3 has 16 amino acids. CDR3 in DNA: TGTGCCAGCTCACCAACACAGGGACAGGGCTCGGGTGGCTACACCTTC. It specifies CASSPTQGQGSGGYTF.

The chain has TRBV28 and TRBJ1-2, with D maybe TRBD1 (5 bases). The V and J ends lost 3 bases and 4 bases respectively, with 12 bases between them. The CDR3 consists of 14 residues. Germline V lookup: CDR1 MDHEN, CDR2 SYDVKM. Written as DNA, the CDR3 is TGTGCCAGCAGTTTGGGGGGGACGGGCTATGGCTACACCTTC. Translation: CASSLGGTGYGYTF.

V usage is TRBV5-1 and J usage is TRBJ2-5, with D unresolved. This CDR3 region has 12 residues. CDR1 is SGHRS and CDR2 is YFSETQ in the germline V gene. V lost 1 base and J lost 3, with 4 bases in between. The DNA for the CDR3 is TGCGCCAGCAGCTTGTCAGAAGAGACCCAGTACTTC. It translates to CASSLSEETQYF. The full variable domain, completed using reference TRBV5-1 and TRBJ2-5, is KAGVTQTPRYLIKTRGQQVTLSCSPISGHRSVSWYQQTPGQGLQFLFEYFSETQRNKGNFPGRFSGRQFSNSRSEMNVSTLELGDSALYLCASSLSEETQYFGPGTRLLVL.

The V and J genes are TRBV19 and TRBJ2-2, with 7 bases aligning to TRBD1. Germline loops: CDR1 LNHDA, CDR2 SQIVND (reference sequence). The CDR3 length is 15 residues. With V trimmed by 3 bases and J by 6 bases, 7 bases remained unmatched. This chain's CDR3 is CASSMGQLVAGELFF. The DNA of the CDR3 is TGTGCCAGTAGTATGGGACAGTTGGTTGCCGGGGAGCTGTTTTTT.

This clone turned up a few times. The genes are TRBV7-9 and TRBJ1-2; D is uncertain. The CDR3 loop spans 13 amino acids. Trimming cost V 1 base and J 8 bases, with 11 bases left between them. CDR1 and CDR2 from the germline V gene are SEHNR and FQNEAQ (reference sequence). The CDR3 nucleotides read TGTGCCAGCAGCTTAGGGCAGCTGTGGGGCTACACCTTC. Its translation: CASSLGQLWGYTF.

The chain couples TRBV11-3 to TRBJ2-5; TRBD2 agrees at 12 bases. Germline CDR1 SGHNT, CDR2 YENEEA. The V segment lost 5 bases and the J segment 1 base; nucleotides outside the gene matches: 5. The CDR3 runs to 16 residues. The CDR3 nucleotides read TGTGCCAGCAGCAAAGGACTAGCGGGGCGCCAAGAGACCCAGTACTTC. This translates into CASSKGLAGRQETQYF.

The chain carries TRBV5-5 and TRBJ2-7, with a weak D call TRBD1 (6 bases). CDR3 length: 13 residues. Looked up from germline, CDR1 is SGHKS and CDR2 is YYEKEE (reference sequence). The ends were cut back, 5 bases at V and 3 bases at J, with 12 bases in the middle. The CDR3 sequence: CASSSGGGYEQYF. CDR3 DNA: TGTGCCAGCAGTTCTGGGGGCGGCTACGAGCAGTACTTC.

The chain uses TRBV5-4 and TRBJ2-3; the match to TRBD2 covers 8 bases. Germline lookup yields CDR1 SGHNT and CDR2 YYREEE (reference sequence). CDR3 length: 15 residues. With 2 bases clipped from V and 4 bases from J, the junction kept 6 bases outside the gene matches. The CDR3 bases are TGTGCCAGCAGCTTCGCGGGAGGCCCCCCAGATACGCAGTATTTT. This sequence encodes CASSFAGGPPDTQYF.

The J gene is TRBJ2-2, the V gene TRBV10-3, with D possibly matching TRBD1 (6 bases). The CDR3 length is 14 residues. The V and J ends lost 8 bases and 4 bases respectively, with 14 bases between them. Per the germline V gene, CDR1 is ENHRY and CDR2 is SYGVKD. CDR3 nucleotides: TGTGCCATCCGTGGACAGACAGTCACCGGGGAGCTGTTTTTT. Translated, it gives CAIRGQTVTGELFF.

CDR3 DNA sequence: TGTGCCTGGGATCAAGGACCGCGGACTCCGCCCCAGCATTTT. It codes for CAWDQGPRTPPQHF. The chain links TRBV30 to TRBJ1-5; D call uncertain. The CDR3 covers 14 residues. Trimming took 5 bases from V and 9 from J, leaving 20 bases between them. CDR1 is GTSNPN, CDR2 SVGIG, per germline (reference sequence).

This clone has a single count. The V gene is TRBV5-4, the J gene TRBJ2-5; TRBD2 matches 7 bases. The CDR3 spans 18 residues. V trimming: 7 bases; J trimming: 3 bases; junction bases outside the gene matches: 21. Germline V CDR1 and CDR2: SGHNT, YYREEE (reference sequence). The DNA of the CDR3 is TGTGCCAGCGCCCCCGGGAGAAACTGGGCGGGAGTGGAAGAGACCCAGTACTTC. Translated: CASAPGRNWAGVEETQYF.

This chain connects TRBV7-9 to TRBJ1-1; TRBD1 is a possible D gene (5 bases). Per the germline V gene, CDR1 is SEHNR and CDR2 is FQNEAQ (reference sequence). V dropped 1 base and J dropped 4 bases, with 7 bases sitting between them. This CDR3 contains 13 residues. CDR3: CASSLEGFTEAFF. CDR3 bases: TGTGCCAGCAGCTTAGAGGGGTTCACTGAAGCTTTCTTT.

The chain uses TRBV27 and TRBJ2-2; possible D gene TRBD1, 5 bases. The CDR3 has 13 amino acids. Trimming took 7 bases from V and 1 from J, leaving 7 bases between them. The germline V gene encodes CDR1 MNHEY and CDR2 SMNVEV (reference sequence). CDR3 protein: CASKGQNTGELFF. CDR3 nucleotide sequence: TGTGCCAGCAAAGGACAGAACACCGGGGAGCTGTTTTTT.

V usage is TRBV4-3 and J usage is TRBJ1-2; D is unclear. V lost 3 bases and J lost 2, with 4 bases in between. The CDR3 is made up of 12 amino acids. Germline loops: CDR1 LGHNA, CDR2 YSLEER. The CDR3, as DNA: TGCGCCAGCAGCCAGGGCAACTATGGCTACACCTTC. Protein: CASSQGNYGYTF.

The rearrangement joins TRBV18 to TRBJ1-3; TRBD1 agrees at 7 bases. V lost 7 bases and J lost 2; bases outside the gene matches: 5. This CDR3 spans 14 amino acids. In germline, CDR1 is KGHSH, CDR2 LQKENI. The CDR3 reads CASFTQGAGNTIYF. CDR3 nucleotide sequence: TGTGCCAGCTTTACCCAGGGGGCTGGAAACACCATATATTTT.

This sequence joins TRBV7-2 and TRBJ2-1; D may correspond to TRBD1 or TRBD2 (5 bases each). CDR3 length: 16 amino acids. V lost 0 bases, J lost 7 bases, and 16 bases lay in between. The germline gives CDR1 SGHTA, CDR2 FQGNSA. The CDR3 here is CASSLAGTARLNEQFF. The CDR3 bases are TGTGCCAGCAGCTTAGCTGGGACGGCCAGGTTAAATGAGCAGTTCTTC. Full variable domain (rest looked up from reference TRBV7-2 and TRBJ2-1): GAGVSQSPSNKVTEKGKDVELRCDPISGHTALYWYRQSLGQGLEFLIYFQGNSAPDKSGLPSDRFSAERTGGSVSTLTIQRTQQEDSAVYLCASSLAGTARLNEQFFGPGTRLTVL.

This rearrangement joins TRBV28 to TRBJ2-1, with a tentative D call TRBD1 (6 bases). V lost 5 bases and J lost 3, with 17 bases in between. Germline V gene sequence: CDR1 MDHEN, CDR2 SYDVKM. The CDR3 is made up of 16 amino acids. CDR3 nucleotides: TGTGCCAGCAGTAACCCCGCGGACAGCCTCTACAATGAGCAGTTCTTC. This sequence encodes CASSNPADSLYNEQFF.

This chain connects TRBV5-1 to TRBJ2-3; D ambiguous. V lost 6 bases to trimming and J lost 4 bases, with 12 bases between them. The CDR3 contains 13 residues. Germline CDR1 reads SGHRS; CDR2 reads YFSETQ. The CDR3 DNA sequence: TGCGCCAGCAACGTAAATGGGGCAGATACGCAGTATTTT. Translation: CASNVNGADTQYF.

The chain is built from TRBV29-1 and TRBJ1-1, with D unclear. The CDR3 is made up of 10 amino acids. V dropped 5 bases and J dropped 2 bases, with 3 bases sitting between them. CDR1 and CDR2 (germline): SQVTM, ANQGSEA. This chain's CDR3 is CSVSNTEAFF. CDR3 DNA sequence: TGCAGCGTTTCCAACACTGAAGCTTTCTTT.

The J gene is TRBJ1-6, the V gene TRBV18; TRBD1 agrees at 9 bases. CDR3 length equals 16 residues. The V gene end was trimmed by 3 bases and the J gene end by 9 bases; junction bases not matched to a gene: 9. In germline, CDR1 is KGHSH, CDR2 LQKENI. CDR3 nucleotides: TGTGCCAGCTCACCGGGACAGGGAGTGATAAGTTCACCCCTCCACTTT. This encodes CASSPGQGVISSPLHF. Combining the CDR3 with reference TRBV18 and TRBJ1-6 gives the whole variable domain NAGVMQNPRHLVRRRGQEARLRCSPMKGHSHVYWYRQLPEEGLKFMVYLQKENIIDESGMPKERFSAEFPKEGPSILRIQQVVRGDSAAYFCASSPGQGVISSPLHFGNGTRLTVT.

This chain uses TRBV29-1 with TRBJ1-1; D uncertain. The CDR3 loop spans 11 amino acids. The V gene lost 7 bases and the J gene lost 1 base, with 7 bases spanning the gap. Looked up from germline, CDR1 is SQVTM and CDR2 is ANQGSEA. CDR3 sequence (DNA): TGCAGCGCCCAAGGGAACACTGAAGCTTTCTTT. Translated: CSAQGNTEAFF.

This sequence joins TRBV28 and TRBJ1-1; 8 nucleotides align to TRBD1. There are 15 residues in the CDR3. Germline loops: CDR1 MDHEN, CDR2 SYDVKM. With V trimmed by 1 base and J by 0 bases, 1 base remained unmatched. Here the CDR3 reads CASSLLDRVNTEAFF. CDR3 nucleotide sequence: TGTGCCAGCAGTTTATTGGACAGGGTGAACACTGAAGCTTTCTTT.

V usage is TRBV6-6 and J usage is TRBJ2-2; tentative D call: TRBD2 (5 bases). Germline V gene data show CDR1 as MNHNY and CDR2 as SVGAGI (reference sequence). V was cut by 0 bases and J by 4 bases, with 9 bases left in between. This CDR3 region has 15 residues. CDR3 bases: TGTGCCAGCAGTTACTCGAGGGCGGGCACCGGGGAGCTGTTTTTT. Encoded protein: CASSYSRAGTGELFF.

The chain couples TRBV30 to TRBJ1-1; TRBD1 agrees at 7 bases. With 3 bases clipped from V and 0 bases from J, the junction kept 1 base outside the gene matches. The V gene's germline CDR1 is GTSNPN and CDR2 SVGIG (reference sequence). The CDR3 spans 13 residues. This CDR3 is CAWRGTVNTEAFF. The CDR3 DNA reads TGTGCCTGGAGAGGGACAGTGAACACTGAAGCTTTCTTT.